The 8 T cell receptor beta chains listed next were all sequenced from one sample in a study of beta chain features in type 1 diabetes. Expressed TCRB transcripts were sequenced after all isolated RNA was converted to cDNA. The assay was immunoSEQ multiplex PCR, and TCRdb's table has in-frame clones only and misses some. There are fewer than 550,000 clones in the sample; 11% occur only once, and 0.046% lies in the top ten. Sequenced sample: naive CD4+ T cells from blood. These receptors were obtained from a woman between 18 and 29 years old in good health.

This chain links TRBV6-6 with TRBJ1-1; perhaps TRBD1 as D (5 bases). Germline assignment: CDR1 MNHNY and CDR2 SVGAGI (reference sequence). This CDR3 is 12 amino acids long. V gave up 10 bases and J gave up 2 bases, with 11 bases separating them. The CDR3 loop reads CATWGGNTEAFF. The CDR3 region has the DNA TGTGCCACCTGGGGGGGTAACACTGAAGCTTTCTTT.

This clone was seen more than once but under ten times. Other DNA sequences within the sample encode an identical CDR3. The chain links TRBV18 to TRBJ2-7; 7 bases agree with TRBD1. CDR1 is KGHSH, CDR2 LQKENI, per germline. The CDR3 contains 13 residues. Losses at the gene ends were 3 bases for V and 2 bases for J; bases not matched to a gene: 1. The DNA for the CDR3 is TGTGCCAGCTCACCGACAGGGACCTACGAGCAGTACTTC. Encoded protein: CASSPTGTYEQYF.

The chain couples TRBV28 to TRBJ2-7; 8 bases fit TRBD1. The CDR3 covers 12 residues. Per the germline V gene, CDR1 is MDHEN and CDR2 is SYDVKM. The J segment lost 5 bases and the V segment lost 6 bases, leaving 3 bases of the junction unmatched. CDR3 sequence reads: CASSPQGDEQYV. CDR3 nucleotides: TGTGCCAGCAGCCCACAGGGGGACGAGCAGTACGTC.

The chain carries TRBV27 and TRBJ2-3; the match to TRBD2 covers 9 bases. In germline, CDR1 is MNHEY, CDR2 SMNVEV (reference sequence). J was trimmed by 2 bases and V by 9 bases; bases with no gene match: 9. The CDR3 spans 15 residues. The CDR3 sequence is CASWGLAGPTDTQYF. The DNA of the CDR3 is TGTGCCAGTTGGGGGCTAGCGGGGCCCACAGATACGCAGTATTTT.

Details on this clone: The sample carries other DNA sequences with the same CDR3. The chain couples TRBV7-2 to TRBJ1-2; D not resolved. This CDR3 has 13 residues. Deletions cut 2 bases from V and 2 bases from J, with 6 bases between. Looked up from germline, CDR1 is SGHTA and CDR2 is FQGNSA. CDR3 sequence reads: CASSLSTNYGYTF. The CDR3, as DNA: TGTGCCAGCAGCTTATCCACGAACTATGGCTACACCTTC.

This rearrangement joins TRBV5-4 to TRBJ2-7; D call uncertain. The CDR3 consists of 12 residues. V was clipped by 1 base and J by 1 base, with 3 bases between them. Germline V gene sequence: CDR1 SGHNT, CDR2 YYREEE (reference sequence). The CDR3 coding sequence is TGTGCCAGCAGCTTGTGGTCCTACGAGCAGTACTTC. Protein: CASSLWSYEQYF.

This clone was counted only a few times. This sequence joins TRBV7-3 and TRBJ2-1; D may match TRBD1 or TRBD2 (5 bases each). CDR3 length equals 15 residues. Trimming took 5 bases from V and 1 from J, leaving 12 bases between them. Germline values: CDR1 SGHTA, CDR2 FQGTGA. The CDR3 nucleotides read TGTGCCAGCAGCAGCGACGGGGCGTCCTACAATGAGCAGTTCTTC. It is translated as CASSSDGASYNEQFF.

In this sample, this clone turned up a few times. The CDR3 spells CASSQAPLYGYTF. The DNA for the CDR3 is TGCGCCAGCAGCCAAGCACCGCTCTATGGCTACACCTTC. V is TRBV4-1 and J is TRBJ1-2, with unresolved D. Trimming took off 1 base at V and 4 bases at J, with 7 bases between the two ends. This CDR3 contains 13 residues. Germline values: CDR1 MGHRA, CDR2 YSYEKL.